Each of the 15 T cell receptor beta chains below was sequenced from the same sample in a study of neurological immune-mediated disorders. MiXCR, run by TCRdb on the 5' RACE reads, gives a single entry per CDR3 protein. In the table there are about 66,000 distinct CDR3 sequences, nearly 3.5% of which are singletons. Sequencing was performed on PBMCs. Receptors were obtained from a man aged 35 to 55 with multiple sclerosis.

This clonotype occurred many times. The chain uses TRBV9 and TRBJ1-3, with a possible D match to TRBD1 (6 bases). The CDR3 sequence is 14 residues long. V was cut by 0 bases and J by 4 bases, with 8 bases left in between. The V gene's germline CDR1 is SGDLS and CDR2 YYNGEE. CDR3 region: CASSVEGGGNTIYF. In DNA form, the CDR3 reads TGTGCCAGCAGCGTAGAGGGGGGCGGAAACACCATATATTTT.

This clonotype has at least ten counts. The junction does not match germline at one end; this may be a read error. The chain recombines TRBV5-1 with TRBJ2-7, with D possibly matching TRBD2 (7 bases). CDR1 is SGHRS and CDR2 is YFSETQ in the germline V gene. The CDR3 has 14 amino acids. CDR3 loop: CASGLGGGGYEQYF. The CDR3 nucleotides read TGCGCCAGCGGCTTGGGAGGGGGGGGCTACGAGCAGTACTTC.

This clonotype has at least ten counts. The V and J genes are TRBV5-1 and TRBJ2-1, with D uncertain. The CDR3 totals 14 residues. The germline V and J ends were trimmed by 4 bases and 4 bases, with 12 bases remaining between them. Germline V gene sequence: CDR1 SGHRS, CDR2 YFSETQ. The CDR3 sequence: CASSPRTDYNEQFF. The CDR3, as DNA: TGCGCCAGCAGCCCAAGGACGGATTACAATGAGCAGTTCTTC.

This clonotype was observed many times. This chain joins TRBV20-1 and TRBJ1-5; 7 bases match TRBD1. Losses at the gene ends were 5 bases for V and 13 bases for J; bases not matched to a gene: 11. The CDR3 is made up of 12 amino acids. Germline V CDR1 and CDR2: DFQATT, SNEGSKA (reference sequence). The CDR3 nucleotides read TGCAGTGCTGATGGCCGGGACAGCTTACAGCATTTT. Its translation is CSADGRDSLQHF.

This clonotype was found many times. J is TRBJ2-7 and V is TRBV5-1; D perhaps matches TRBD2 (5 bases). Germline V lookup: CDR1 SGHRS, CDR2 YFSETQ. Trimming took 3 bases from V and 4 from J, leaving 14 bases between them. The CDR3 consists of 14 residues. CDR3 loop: CASSSVSGSYEQYF. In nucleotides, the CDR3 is TGCGCCAGCAGCTCCGTTTCGGGAAGTTACGAGCAGTACTTC.

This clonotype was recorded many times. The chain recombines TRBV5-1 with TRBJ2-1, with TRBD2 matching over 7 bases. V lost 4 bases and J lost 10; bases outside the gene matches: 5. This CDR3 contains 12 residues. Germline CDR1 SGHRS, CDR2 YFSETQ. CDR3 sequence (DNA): TGCGCCAGCAGCGGGGAGGGCGGGGAGCAGTTCTTC. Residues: CASSGEGGEQFF.

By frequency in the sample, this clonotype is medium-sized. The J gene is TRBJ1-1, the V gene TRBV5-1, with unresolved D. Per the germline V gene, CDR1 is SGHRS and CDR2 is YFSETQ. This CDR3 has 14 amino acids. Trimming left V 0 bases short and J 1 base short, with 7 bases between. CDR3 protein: CASSLAAGNTEAFF. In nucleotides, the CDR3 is TGCGCCAGCAGCTTGGCCGCGGGGAACACTGAAGCTTTCTTT.

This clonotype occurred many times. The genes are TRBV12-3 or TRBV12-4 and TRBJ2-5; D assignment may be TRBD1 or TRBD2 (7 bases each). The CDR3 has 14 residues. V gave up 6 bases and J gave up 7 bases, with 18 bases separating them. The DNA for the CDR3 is TGTGCCAGCAGCCCACTAGCAGGGGGGGGGACCCAGTACTTC. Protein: CASSPLAGGGTQYF.

The CDR3, as DNA: TGTGCCAGTAGTATTACAGGTTATCAGCCCCAGCATTTT. Encoded protein: CASSITGYQPQHF. The chain is built from TRBV19 and TRBJ1-5, with D possibly being TRBD1 (5 bases). CDR1 and CDR2 (germline): LNHDA, SQIVND (reference sequence). This CDR3 spans 13 amino acids. V was pared by 3 bases and J by 5 bases, with 8 bases between.

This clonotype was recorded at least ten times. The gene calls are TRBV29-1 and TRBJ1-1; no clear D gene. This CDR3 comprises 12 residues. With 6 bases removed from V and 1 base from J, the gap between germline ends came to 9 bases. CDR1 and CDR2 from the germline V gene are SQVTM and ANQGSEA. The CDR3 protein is CSVGLANTEAFF. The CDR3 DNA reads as TGCAGCGTCGGACTTGCGAACACTGAAGCTTTCTTT.

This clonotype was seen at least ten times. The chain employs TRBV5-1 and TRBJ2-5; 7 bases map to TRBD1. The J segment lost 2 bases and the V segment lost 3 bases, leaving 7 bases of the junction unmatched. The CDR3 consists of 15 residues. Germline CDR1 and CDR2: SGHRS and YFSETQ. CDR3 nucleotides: TGCGCCAGCAGCTCCCAACCGACAGGGCAAGAGACCCAGTACTTC. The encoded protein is CASSSQPTGQETQYF.

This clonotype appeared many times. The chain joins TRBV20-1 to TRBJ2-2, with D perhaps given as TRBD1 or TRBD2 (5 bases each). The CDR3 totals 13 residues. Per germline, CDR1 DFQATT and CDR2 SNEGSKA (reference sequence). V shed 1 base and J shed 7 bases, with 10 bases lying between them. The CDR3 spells CSARAGPYGELFF. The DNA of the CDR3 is TGCAGTGCTAGAGCGGGGCCCTACGGGGAGCTGTTTTTT.

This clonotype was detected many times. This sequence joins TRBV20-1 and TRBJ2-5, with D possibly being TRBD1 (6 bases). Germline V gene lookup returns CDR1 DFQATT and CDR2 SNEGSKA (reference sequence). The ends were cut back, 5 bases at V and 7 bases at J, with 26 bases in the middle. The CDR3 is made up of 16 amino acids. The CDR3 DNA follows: TGCAGTGCTGGTTACAGTTTAGGGGGTGGATTTGTGACCCAGTACTTC. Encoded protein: CSAGYSLGGGFVTQYF.

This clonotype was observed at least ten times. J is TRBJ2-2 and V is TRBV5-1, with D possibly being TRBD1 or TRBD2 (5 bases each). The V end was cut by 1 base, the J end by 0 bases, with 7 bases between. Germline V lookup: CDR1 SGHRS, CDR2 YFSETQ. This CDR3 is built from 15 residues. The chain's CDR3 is CASSLRDPNTGELFF. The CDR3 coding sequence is TGCGCCAGCAGCTTGAGGGACCCGAACACCGGGGAGCTGTTTTTT.

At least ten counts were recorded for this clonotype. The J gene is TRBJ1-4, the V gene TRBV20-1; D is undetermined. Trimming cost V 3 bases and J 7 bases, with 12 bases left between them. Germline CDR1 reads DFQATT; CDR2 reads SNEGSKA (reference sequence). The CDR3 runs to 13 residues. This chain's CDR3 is CSARLPRGEKLFF. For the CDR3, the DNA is TGCAGTGCTAGGCTTCCTCGGGGTGAAAAACTGTTTTTT.